These 18 T cell receptor beta chains share one sample of origin, sequenced in a study of blood T cell repertoires in COVID-19. Produced via immunoSEQ multiplex PCR; TCRdb's table is partial and in-frame only. The profile shows 60,000 to 70,000 clones, 88% of them singletons. The sequencing input was PBMCs or T cells enriched from blood (not recorded which). These receptors originate from a woman in her forties who had recovered from COVID-19.

The V call is TRBV7-2, the J call TRBJ2-1, with 13 bases identical to TRBD2. Trimming at V came to 5 bases and at J to 8 bases, leaving 6 bases not matched to a gene. CDR1 and CDR2 from the germline V gene are SGHTA and FQGNSA. The CDR3 length is 15 residues. Here the CDR3 reads CASSIGLAGVYEQFF. CDR3 sequence (DNA): TGTGCCAGCAGCATTGGACTAGCGGGGGTATATGAGCAGTTCTTC. Full variable domain (remainder filled in from reference TRBV7-2 and TRBJ2-1): GAGVSQSPSNKVTEKGKDVELRCDPISGHTALYWYRQSLGQGLEFLIYFQGNSAPDKSGLPSDRFSAERTGGSVSTLTIQRTQQEDSAVYLCASSIGLAGVYEQFFGPGTRLTVL.

This clone showed up just once. This chain links TRBV27 with TRBJ1-5; D is uncertain. This CDR3 region has 12 residues. V lost 8 bases, J lost 13 bases, and 18 bases lay in between. From germline, CDR1 is MNHEY and CDR2 SMNVEV (reference sequence). DNA of the CDR3: TGTGCCAGCTCTAACCCTGGCGGGGATCAGCATTTT. It is translated as CASSNPGGDQHF.

V gene TRBV24-1 combines with J gene TRBJ1-4; D perhaps matches TRBD1 (6 bases). The CDR3 is 13 residues long. Deletions cut 4 bases from V and 7 bases from J, with 9 bases between. CDR1 is KGHDR, CDR2 SFDVKD, per germline. CDR3 sequence (DNA): TGTGCCACCAGTGAGGGGGCAAGTGAAAAACTGTTTTTT. Protein product: CATSEGASEKLFF.

This chain joins TRBV2 and TRBJ2-1; the match to TRBD2 covers 9 bases. The germline gives CDR1 SNHLY, CDR2 FYNNEI. With 3 bases clipped from V and 4 bases from J, the junction kept 4 bases outside the gene matches. CDR3 size: 15 residues. The CDR3: CASSDGSGGYNEQFF. The CDR3 nucleotides are TGTGCCAGCAGTGACGGTAGCGGGGGATACAATGAGCAGTTCTTC.

The gene calls are TRBV7-6 and TRBJ2-1; the D gene is possibly TRBD1 (6 bases). Germline V lookup: CDR1 SGHVS, CDR2 FNYEAQ. Trimming shortened V by 5 bases and J by 5 bases, and 19 bases separated the two germline ends. This CDR3 region has 16 residues. The CDR3 DNA follows: TGTGCCAGCAGCCTACGACGCGGACAGAGCCACAATGAGCAGTTCTTC. Encoded protein: CASSLRRGQSHNEQFF.

This clone was found a few times. The chain couples TRBV6-4 to TRBJ2-2; D may be TRBD2 (6 bases). Germline V CDR1 and CDR2: MRHNA, SNTAGT. The V and J ends lost 6 bases and 5 bases respectively, with 19 bases between them. This CDR3 is 16 amino acids long. CDR3 residues: CASSEGPGGETGELFF. The CDR3, as DNA: TGTGCCAGCAGCGAGGGGCCGGGCGGGGAGACCGGGGAGCTGTTTTTT.

The V call is TRBV5-1, the J call TRBJ2-7, with 11 bases lining up with TRBD1. The CDR3 sequence is 14 residues long. Germline V lookup: CDR1 SGHRS, CDR2 YFSETQ. The trim removed 5 bases at V and 5 bases at J, leaving 6 bases unmatched. CDR3 protein: CASSWGQGVNEQYF. The CDR3 nucleotides read TGCGCCAGCAGTTGGGGACAGGGGGTCAACGAGCAGTACTTC.

V and J are TRBV6-5 and TRBJ1-1, with a weak D call TRBD1 (6 bases). From germline, CDR1 is MNHEY and CDR2 SVGAGI. This CDR3 is built from 15 residues. Trimming pared 0 bases from V and 1 base from J, leaving 9 bases between. The CDR3 nucleotides are TGTGCCAGCAGTTACTCGGGGGGGCCGAACACTGAAGCTTTCTTT. Its protein is CASSYSGGPNTEAFF.

This chain links TRBV15 with TRBJ2-1; no definite D call. Germline-derived CDR1 and CDR2 are LNHNV and YYDKDF (reference sequence). The CDR3 is made up of 14 amino acids. Trimming removed 1 base from V and 10 bases from J, with 14 bases in between. The CDR3 reads CATSRGSPRVEQFF. CDR3 bases: TGTGCCACCAGCAGAGGTTCCCCCCGGGTGGAGCAGTTCTTC.

The genes are TRBV11-3 and TRBJ1-2; 7 nucleotides line up with TRBD1. The CDR3 is 15 residues long. The V gene's germline CDR1 is SGHNT and CDR2 YENEEA. Germline trimming cut 4 bases from V and 5 bases from J; bases unmatched to any gene: 10. This CDR3 reads CASSSIDRADYGYTF. CDR3 coding DNA: TGTGCCAGCAGCTCCATTGACAGGGCAGATTATGGCTACACCTTC.

The CDR3 region is CASSFGPGYTGELFF. The CDR3 bases are TGTGCCAGCAGTTTTGGCCCCGGGTACACCGGGGAGCTGTTTTTT. The rearrangement uses TRBV2 and TRBJ2-2; D gene uncertain. The ends were cut back, 5 bases at V and 3 bases at J, with 13 bases in the middle. The length of the CDR3 is 15 residues. Germline V gene sequence: CDR1 SNHLY, CDR2 FYNNEI.

This clone was seen a handful of times. The rearrangement uses TRBV5-4 and TRBJ1-4, with D perhaps matching TRBD1 (5 bases). The V and J ends lost 3 bases and 0 bases respectively, with 15 bases between them. The CDR3 contains 17 residues. Germline CDR1 and CDR2: SGHNT and YYREEE (reference sequence). The CDR3 is CASSSGPRFTTNEKLFF. Here the CDR3 DNA reads TGTGCCAGCAGCTCAGGGCCCAGGTTTACAACTAATGAAAAACTGTTTTTT.

In this sample, this clone turned up once. The V call is TRBV7-8, the J call TRBJ2-2, with TRBD2 identical over 8 bases. The V segment lost 7 bases and the J segment 6 bases; nucleotides outside the gene matches: 10. Germline CDR1 and CDR2: SGHVS and FQNEAQ. The CDR3 length is 15 residues. The CDR3 coding sequence is TGTGCCAGCAACAACGGGGGGGCCATGGCCGGGGAGCTGTTTTTT. It is translated as CASNNGGAMAGELFF.

The chain combines TRBV6-4 with TRBJ1-1; D gene unclear. CDR3 size: 14 residues. V was clipped by 4 bases and J by 6 bases, with 15 bases between them. The germline CDR1 and CDR2 sequences are MRHNA and SNTAGT. CDR3 sequence (DNA): TGTGCCAGCAGTGTGGCGGGGTCGGTCTCTGAAGCTTTCTTT. Amino acids: CASSVAGSVSEAFF.

DNA for the CDR3: TGCGCCAGCAGCCAAGATCTTTTCGGGCAGGGGGTTAACTATGGCTACACCTTC. It codes for CASSQDLFGQGVNYGYTF. The rearrangement uses TRBV4-1 and TRBJ1-2; 7 nucleotides agree with TRBD1. The V gene's germline CDR1 is MGHRA and CDR2 YSYEKL. V gave up 0 bases and J gave up 1 base; unmatched junction bases: 11. This CDR3 comprises 18 residues.

The chain links TRBV7-2 to TRBJ2-1, with 8 bases that match TRBD1. The CDR3 spans 15 residues. CDR1 is SGHTA, CDR2 FQGNSA, per germline. V gave up 1 base and J gave up 4 bases; unmatched junction bases: 3. CDR3: CASSLGQGPYNEQFF. In DNA, the CDR3 is TGTGCCAGCAGCTTAGGACAGGGGCCGTACAATGAGCAGTTCTTC.

CDR3 loop: CASSLEGAWNQPQHF. The CDR3 DNA follows: TGTGCCAGCAGCTTAGAGGGGGCGTGGAATCAGCCCCAGCATTTT. The V gene is TRBV7-8, the J gene TRBJ1-5, with TRBD1 matching 7 bases. CDR1 is SGHVS, CDR2 FQNEAQ, per germline. This CDR3 is built from 15 residues. J lost 4 bases, V lost 1 base, and 4 bases had no gene match.

The chain couples TRBV7-9 to TRBJ2-3, with 11 bases fitting TRBD2. This CDR3 region has 15 residues. The germline gives CDR1 SEHNR, CDR2 FQNEAQ (reference sequence). The junction had 5 bases not matched to a gene; V was cut back by 6 bases and J by 3 bases. Written as DNA, the CDR3 is TGTGCCAGCAGACATAGCGGGGGGGCAACAGATACGCAGTATTTT. Translating gives CASRHSGGATDTQYF.